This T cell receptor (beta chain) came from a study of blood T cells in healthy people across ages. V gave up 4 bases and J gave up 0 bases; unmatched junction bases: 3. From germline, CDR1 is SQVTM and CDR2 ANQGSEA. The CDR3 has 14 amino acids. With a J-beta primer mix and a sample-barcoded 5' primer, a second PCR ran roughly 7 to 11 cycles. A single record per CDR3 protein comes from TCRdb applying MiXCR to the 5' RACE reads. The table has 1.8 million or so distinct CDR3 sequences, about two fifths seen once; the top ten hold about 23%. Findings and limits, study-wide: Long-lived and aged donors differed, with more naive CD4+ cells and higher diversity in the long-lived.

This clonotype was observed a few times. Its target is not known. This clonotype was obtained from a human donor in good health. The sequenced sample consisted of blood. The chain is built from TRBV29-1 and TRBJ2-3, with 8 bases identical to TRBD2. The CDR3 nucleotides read TGCAGCGTTGCCGGCGGGGGGAGCACAGATACGCAGTATTTT. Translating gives CSVAGGGSTDTQYF.